This T cell receptor beta chain was sequenced in a study of blood T cell repertoires in COVID-19. Study-level background: Specimens from acute and convalescent COVID-19 originated in the United States, Italy and Spain. From T cells, B-cell-depleted T cells, or PBMCs came the material, which was cDNA or gDNA.

Clinical histories supplied by participants themselves formed the basis of cohort assignment. This clone showed up just once. Trimming cost V 10 bases and J 6 bases, with 19 bases left between them. This CDR3 has 13 residues. CDR1 MNHEY and CDR2 SMNVEV come from the germline V gene (reference sequence). Here immunoSEQ multiplex PCR was the method, and the copy in TCRdb shows in-frame clones only, minus some. The sample contains over 150,000 clones, roughly 85% of which appear only once. This chain connects TRBV27 to TRBJ2-7, with TRBD2 as a possible D gene (6 bases). This clonotype was obtained from a man aged 40-55 years who had recovered from COVID-19. What was sequenced was PBMCs or T cells enriched from blood (not recorded which). CDR3 loop: CAISPGGIGEQYF. The CDR3 DNA reads as TGTGCCATCTCTCCCGGCGGGATTGGCGAGCAGTACTTC.